The 15 T cell receptor beta chains reported below all come from one sample, sequenced in a study of T cell repertoires in cytomegalovirus infection. In TCRdb, the reads were re-called with MiXCR into one record per CDR3 protein. This table holds under 600,000 distinct CDR3 sequences, more than 15% found once. Input material: CD8+ T cells from PBMCs. These receptors were collected from a human donor in good health (CMV status not recorded). Some clones in this sample may be carry-over from other donors' samples.

This clonotype was seen at least ten times. V usage is TRBV28 and J usage is TRBJ2-1; TRBD2 aligns across 11 bases. Germline CDR1 reads MDHEN; CDR2 reads SYDVKM. V gave up 6 bases and J gave up 4 bases; unmatched junction bases: 5. The CDR3 consists of 15 residues. CDR3 sequence reads: CASSNIAGGYNEQFF. The DNA of the CDR3 is TGTGCCAGCAGCAACATAGCGGGAGGGTACAATGAGCAGTTCTTC.

Ten or more counts support this clonotype. V and J are TRBV12-3 or TRBV12-4 and TRBJ2-7; weak D call: TRBD1 (5 bases). The CDR3 extends over 14 amino acids. Trimming cost V 6 bases and J 5 bases, with 17 bases left between them. The CDR3 reads CASSTFGATDEQYF. In nucleotides, the CDR3 is TGTGCCAGCAGCACCTTTGGGGCGACCGACGAGCAGTACTTC.

The chain combines TRBV20-1 with TRBJ2-3, with a tentative D call TRBD1 (6 bases). The CDR3 is made up of 16 amino acids. Germline V gives CDR1 DFQATT, CDR2 SNEGSKA (reference sequence). The V gene lost 4 bases and the J gene lost 0 bases, with 17 bases spanning the gap. In DNA, the CDR3 is TGCAGTGCTAATTCATACGAGGACAGAAGCACAGATACGCAGTATTTT. It is translated as CSANSYEDRSTDTQYF.

This clonotype was counted at least ten times. This chain uses TRBV19 with TRBJ2-1, with 8 positions matching TRBD2. Germline V gives CDR1 LNHDA, CDR2 SQIVND (reference sequence). V shed 5 bases and J 2 bases; nucleotides not matched to a gene: 8. The CDR3 runs 16 residues. CDR3 amino acids: CASSDGLAVAYNEQFF. The CDR3 region has the DNA TGTGCCAGTAGTGATGGACTAGCAGTCGCCTACAATGAGCAGTTCTTC.

Regarding this clonotype: A read error may explain this, as a much larger clone is one base away. This rearrangement joins TRBV7-6 to TRBJ1-3; D remains unclear. The CDR3 sequence is 12 residues long. Germline values: CDR1 SGHVS, CDR2 FNYEAQ. V was trimmed by 4 bases and J by 2 bases, leaving 3 bases between them. The CDR3 nucleotides read TGTGCCAGCAGCTCAACTGGAAACACCATATATTTT. This sequence encodes CASSSTGNTIYF.

This clonotype was counted at least ten times. This sequence joins TRBV6-5 and TRBJ2-1; D is perhaps TRBD1 or TRBD2 (5 bases each). CDR3 length equals 16 residues. The V end lost 0 bases, the J end lost 5 bases, and 14 bases lay between the germline ends. Germline V gene sequence: CDR1 MNHEY, CDR2 SVGAGI. CDR3 protein: CASSYSLEGTNNEQFF. DNA for the CDR3: TGTGCCAGCAGTTACTCGTTGGAAGGGACCAACAATGAGCAGTTCTTC.

This clonotype came up a few times. The J gene is TRBJ2-7, the V gene TRBV15, with unresolved D. V lost 0 bases and J lost 2, with 14 bases in between. The length of the CDR3 is 16 residues. Germline V gene data show CDR1 as LNHNV and CDR2 as YYDKDF (reference sequence). CDR3 residues: CATSRDRTDAAYEQYF. In nucleotides, the CDR3 is TGTGCCACCAGCAGAGACCGGACGGACGCCGCCTACGAGCAGTACTTC.

The genes are TRBV6-1 and TRBJ2-7; 7 positions match TRBD2. With V trimmed by 1 base and J by 0 bases, 3 bases remained unmatched. Per the germline V gene, CDR1 is MNHNS and CDR2 is SASEGT. The CDR3 loop spans 15 amino acids. The CDR3 sequence is CASSEGGGFSYEQYF. Written as DNA, the CDR3 is TGTGCCAGCAGTGAAGGGGGAGGGTTCTCCTACGAGCAGTACTTC.

In this sample, this clonotype turned up many times. For the CDR3, the DNA is TGCGCCAGCCCCCCCCGGACTAGCGGGGGGACCAACACCGGGGAGCTGTTTTTT. Amino acids: CASPPRTSGGTNTGELFF. The chain couples TRBV23-1 to TRBJ2-2; TRBD2 matches 14 bases. TRBV23-1 is an ORF for which the function is uncertain. The CDR3 sequence is 18 residues long. The junction had 10 bases not matched to a gene; V was cut back by 8 bases and J by 2 bases.

This clonotype has ten or more counts. V usage is TRBV7-9 and J usage is TRBJ1-5; TRBD1 matches 7 bases. Trimming cost V 3 bases and J 4 bases; bases outside gene matches: 3. CDR3 length: 14 residues. CDR1 is SEHNR and CDR2 is FQNEAQ in the germline V gene (reference sequence). The DNA of the CDR3 is TGTGCCAGCAGCTTGGGACAGCAAAATCAGCCCCAGCATTTT. It yields the protein CASSLGQQNQPQHF.

V gene TRBV27 combines with J gene TRBJ2-1; D gene unclear. The germline CDR1 and CDR2 sequences are MNHEY and SMNVEV (reference sequence). The CDR3 extends over 14 amino acids. V lost 6 bases, J lost 4 bases, and 13 bases lay in between. The CDR3 sequence: CASSSDGLYNEQFF. DNA of the CDR3: TGTGCCAGCAGCTCCGACGGATTATACAATGAGCAGTTCTTC.

This clonotype came up a few times. J is TRBJ2-7 and V is TRBV20-1, with D perhaps matching TRBD2 (5 bases). V dropped 1 base and J dropped 3 bases, with 10 bases sitting between them. This CDR3 comprises 13 residues. Germline lookup yields CDR1 DFQATT and CDR2 SNEGSKA (reference sequence). The CDR3 coding sequence is TGCAGTGCTAGAGGAGCGGCGTTCTACGAGCAGTACTTC. Its protein is CSARGAAFYEQYF.

This clonotype was counted a few times. This sequence joins TRBV6-6 and TRBJ1-1, with 7 bases aligning to TRBD1. This CDR3 has 15 residues. After removal of 4 bases from V and 10 bases from J, the junction contained 15 bases not matched to a gene. Per germline, CDR1 MNHNY and CDR2 SVGAGI (reference sequence). CDR3 in amino acids: CASSSPDRLERGAFF. For the CDR3, the DNA is TGTGCCAGCAGTTCACCGGACAGGCTAGAACGAGGAGCTTTCTTT.

For this clonotype: A single base separates this from a much larger clone, so it may be a read error. This chain joins TRBV29-1 and TRBJ1-3; 10 bases line up with TRBD1. The CDR3 spans 17 residues. The V gene's germline CDR1 is SQVTM and CDR2 ANQGSEA. As DNA, the CDR3 is TGCAGCGTTGTAGGTCGTAGAGGGACAGGGGCTGGAAACACCATAGATTTT. Translating it yields CSVVGRRGTGAGNTIDF. Full variable domain (outside the CDR3, taken from reference TRBV29-1 and TRBJ1-3): SAVISQKPSRDICQRGTSLTIQCQVDSQVTMMFWYRQQPGQSLTLIATANQGSEATYESGFVIDKFPISRPNLTFSTLTVSNMSPEDSSIYLCSVVGRRGTGAGNTIDFGEGSWLTVV.

The J gene is TRBJ2-7, the V gene TRBV11-2; no reliable D call. The germline gives CDR1 SGHAT, CDR2 FQNNGV. Trimming left V 6 bases short and J 2 bases short, with 8 bases between. The CDR3 contains 12 residues. The CDR3 region is CASRLPPYEQYF. CDR3 bases: TGTGCCAGCAGATTACCCCCCTACGAGCAGTACTTC.